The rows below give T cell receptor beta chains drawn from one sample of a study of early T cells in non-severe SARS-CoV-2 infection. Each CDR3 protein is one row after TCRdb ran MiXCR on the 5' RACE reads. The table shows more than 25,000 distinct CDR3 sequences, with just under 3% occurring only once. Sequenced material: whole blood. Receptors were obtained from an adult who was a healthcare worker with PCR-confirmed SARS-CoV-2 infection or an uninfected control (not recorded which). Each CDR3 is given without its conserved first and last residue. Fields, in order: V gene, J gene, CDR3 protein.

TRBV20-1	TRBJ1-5	SAMGPLSNQPQH
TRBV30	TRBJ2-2	AWSGALKTNTGELF
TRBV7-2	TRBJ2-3	ASSFISRVQSTDTQY
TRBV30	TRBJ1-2	AWSVGQGHYGYT
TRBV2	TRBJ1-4	ASSIGREKLF
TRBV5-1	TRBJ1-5	ASSLETNQPQH
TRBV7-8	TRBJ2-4	ASSSPAQPENIQY
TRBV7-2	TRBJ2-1	ASSLRPRDGDEQF
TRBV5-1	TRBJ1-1	ASSLGLGGVNTEAF
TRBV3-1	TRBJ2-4	ASSQDFQHTKNIQY
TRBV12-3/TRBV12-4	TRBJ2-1	ASSLATGTGNEQF
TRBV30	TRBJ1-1	AWTLDSPVAF
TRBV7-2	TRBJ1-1	AINLGGPQAF
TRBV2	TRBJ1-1	ASSLGSLMNTEAF